This paragraph reports one T cell receptor (beta chain). Its cognate antigen is unknown. Trimming removed 1 base from V and 5 bases from J; junction bases left unmatched: 6. The CDR3 runs to 15 residues. Germline CDR1 is SGHTA and CDR2 is FQGNSA. The data were obtained in a study of graft-versus-host responses after intestinal transplantation. Study-level points and caveats: GvH clones occurred in recipient marrow; some first appeared in ileum or blood.

Sequenced by immunoSEQ multiplex PCR; TCRdb stores in-frame clones only, minus some. The table lists tens of thousands of clones, 94% of them singletons, with around 0.19% in the top ten. This specimen consisted of unstimulated CD4+ T cells sorted from spleen or lymph node cells, obtained before transplant. The chain recombines TRBV7-2 with TRBJ1-2; 8 bases are a match to TRBD1. This TCR came from a human donor who was the organ donor for an intestinal transplant. The DNA for the CDR3 is TGTGCCAGCAGCTTAGGAGGACAGGGCGTTTATGGCTACACCTTC. Translating gives CASSLGGQGVYGYTF. Variable domain in full (rest from reference TRBV7-2 and TRBJ1-2): GAGVSQSPSNKVTEKGKDVELRCDPISGHTALYWYRQSLGQGLEFLIYFQGNSAPDKSGLPSDRFSAERTGGSVSTLTIQRTQQEDSAVYLCASSLGGQGVYGYTFGSGTRLTVV.